This T cell receptor beta chain was documented in a study of PD-1 blockade in classical Hodgkin lymphoma. Each patient's relapse followed autologous stem cell transplantation, and brentuximab vedotin exposure varied. Sequencing used immunoSEQ multiplex PCR; TCRdb keeps in-frame clones, though not all of them. This table has about 58,000 clones, under 95% appearing once. This CDR3 is built from 12 residues. Per the germline V gene, CDR1 is LGHNT and CDR2 is FRNRAP. V was pared by 5 bases and J by 3 bases, with 8 bases between. This receptor was identified in a human donor with classical Hodgkin lymphoma. Sequences were derived from peripheral blood mononuclear cells (PBMCs), sampled before the second cycle of nivolumab. This chain links TRBV12-5 with TRBJ2-7; D remains ambiguous. The CDR3 region is CASGDGNYEQYF. The CDR3 region has the DNA TGTGCTAGTGGTGACGGCAACTACGAGCAGTACTTC.